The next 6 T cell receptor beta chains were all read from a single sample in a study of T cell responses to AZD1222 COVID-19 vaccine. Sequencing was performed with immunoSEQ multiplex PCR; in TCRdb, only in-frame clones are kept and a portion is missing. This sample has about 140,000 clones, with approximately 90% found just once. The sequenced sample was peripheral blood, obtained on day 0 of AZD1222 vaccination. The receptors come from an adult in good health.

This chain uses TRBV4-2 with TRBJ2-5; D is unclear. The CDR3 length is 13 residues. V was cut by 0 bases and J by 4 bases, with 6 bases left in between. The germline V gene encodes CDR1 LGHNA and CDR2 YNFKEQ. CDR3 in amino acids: CASSQDMRETQYF. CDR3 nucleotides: TGTGCCAGCAGCCAAGATATGAGAGAGACCCAGTACTTC.

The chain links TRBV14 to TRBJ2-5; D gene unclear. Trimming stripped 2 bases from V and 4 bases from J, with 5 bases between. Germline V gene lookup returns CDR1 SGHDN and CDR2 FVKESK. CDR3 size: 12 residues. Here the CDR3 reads CASSQSAETQYF. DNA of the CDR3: TGTGCCAGCAGCCAAAGTGCAGAGACCCAGTACTTC. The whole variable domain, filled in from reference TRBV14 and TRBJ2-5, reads EAGVTQFPSHSVIEKGQTVTLRCDPISGHDNLYWYRRVMGKEIKFLLHFVKESKQDESGMPNNRFLAERTGGTYSTLKVQPAELEDSGVYFCASSQSAETQYFGPGTRLLVL.

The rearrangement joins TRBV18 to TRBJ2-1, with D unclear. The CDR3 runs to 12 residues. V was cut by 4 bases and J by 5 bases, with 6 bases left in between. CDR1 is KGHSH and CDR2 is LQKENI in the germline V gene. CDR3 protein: CASSRTNNEQFF. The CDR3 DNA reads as TGTGCCAGCTCACGTACAAACAATGAGCAGTTCTTC.

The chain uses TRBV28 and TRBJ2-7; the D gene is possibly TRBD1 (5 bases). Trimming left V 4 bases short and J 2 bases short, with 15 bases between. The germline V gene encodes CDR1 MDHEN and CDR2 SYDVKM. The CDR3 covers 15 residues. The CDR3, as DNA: TGTGCCAGCAGTTGGGAACTTACAGGTACCTACGAGCAGTACTTC. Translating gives CASSWELTGTYEQYF.

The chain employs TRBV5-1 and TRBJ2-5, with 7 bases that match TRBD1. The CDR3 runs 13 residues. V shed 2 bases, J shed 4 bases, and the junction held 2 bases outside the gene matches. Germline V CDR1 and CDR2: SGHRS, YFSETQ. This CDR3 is CASSFRQGETQYF. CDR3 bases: TGCGCCAGCAGCTTTAGACAGGGAGAGACCCAGTACTTC.

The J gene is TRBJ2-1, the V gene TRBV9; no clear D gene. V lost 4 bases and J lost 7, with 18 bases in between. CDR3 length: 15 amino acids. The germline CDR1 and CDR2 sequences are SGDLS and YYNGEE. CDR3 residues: CASSSTGILQNEQFF. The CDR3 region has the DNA TGTGCCAGCAGCTCTACTGGGATCTTACAAAATGAGCAGTTCTTC.